This TCR beta chain was sequenced in a study of shared clonotypes between healthy human individuals. At the level of the study: A donor's plate count was three for CD4 naive and three for CD4 memory; CD8 naive had two and CD8 memory one. Study-wide results and caveats: The study generally estimated greater richness for naive than memory subsets.

Looked up from germline, CDR1 is MGHDK and CDR2 is SYGVNS. This CDR3 comprises 13 residues. The V end was cut by 8 bases, the J end by 0 bases, with 10 bases between. Assay: immunoSEQ multiplex PCR; the TCRdb copy retains only in-frame clones and omits some. The sample lists about 2.1 million clones; roughly 95% were seen once. This clone was counted a single time. Its antigen is not identified. CD45RO negativity and positive selection for CCR7 defined naive CD8 cells, a population that excluded terminally differentiated effector memory CD45RA+ cells. Sequenced input: naive CD8+ T cells from PBMCs. The chain combines TRBV25-1 with TRBJ1-1; D is unclear. This clonotype was obtained from a man between 18 and 29 years old in good health. Some clones in this sample may be carry-over from other donors' samples. The CDR3 region has the DNA TGTGCCAGCGGAGGGTCGTTGAACACTGAAGCTTTCTTT. It codes for CASGGSLNTEAFF.